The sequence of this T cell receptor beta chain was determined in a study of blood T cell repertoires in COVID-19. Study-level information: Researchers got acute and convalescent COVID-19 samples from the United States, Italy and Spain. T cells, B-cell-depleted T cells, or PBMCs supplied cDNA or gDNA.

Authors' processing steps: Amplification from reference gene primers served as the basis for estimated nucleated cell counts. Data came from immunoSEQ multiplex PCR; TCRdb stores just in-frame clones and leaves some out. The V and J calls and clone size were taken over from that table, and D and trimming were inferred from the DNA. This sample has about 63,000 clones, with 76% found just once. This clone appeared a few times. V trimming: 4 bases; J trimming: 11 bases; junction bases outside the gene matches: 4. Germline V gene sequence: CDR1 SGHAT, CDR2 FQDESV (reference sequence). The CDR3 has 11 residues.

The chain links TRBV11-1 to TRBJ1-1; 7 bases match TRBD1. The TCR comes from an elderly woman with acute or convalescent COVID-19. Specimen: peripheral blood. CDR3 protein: CASSSVRGAFF. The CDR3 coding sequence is TGTGCCAGCAGCTCCGTCAGGGGGGCTTTCTTT. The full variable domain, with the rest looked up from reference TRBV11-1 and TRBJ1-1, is EAEVAQSPRYKITEKSQAVAFWCDPISGHATLYWYRQILGQGPELLVQFQDESVVDDSQLPKDRFSAERLKGVDSTLKIQPAELGDSAMYLCASSSVRGAFFGQGTRLTVV.